Below are 25 T cell receptor beta chains sequenced from a single sample in a study of blood T cell repertoires in COVID-19. The table came from immunoSEQ multiplex PCR; TCRdb's copy has only in-frame clones and leaves some out. The table lists approximately 170,000 clones, about 85% of them singletons. The specimen sequenced was peripheral blood. All receptors come from a man between 60 and 75 years old who had recovered from COVID-19.

This chain uses TRBV29-1 with TRBJ1-2; 8 nucleotides align to TRBD1. This CDR3 is 13 amino acids long. From germline, CDR1 is SQVTM and CDR2 ANQGSEA. The V gene end was trimmed by 5 bases and the J gene end by 6 bases; junction bases not matched to a gene: 8. Here the CDR3 DNA reads TGCAGCGTTCTTAGGGCAGGGGGCCATGGCTACACCTTC. This gives the protein CSVLRAGGHGYTF.

V is TRBV2 and J is TRBJ2-1, with TRBD2 matching over 7 bases. The CDR3 sequence is 16 residues long. Losses at the gene ends were 3 bases for V and 6 bases for J; bases not matched to a gene: 11. In germline, CDR1 is SNHLY, CDR2 FYNNEI. CDR3 nucleotides: TGTGCCAGCAGTGACCCTACTAGCGTTACTAGCAATGAGCAGTTCTTC. As protein: CASSDPTSVTSNEQFF.

The chain combines TRBV29-1 with TRBJ1-5; weak D call: TRBD1 (5 bases). CDR1 is SQVTM, CDR2 ANQGSEA, per germline. Trimming took off 4 bases at V and 5 bases at J, with 12 bases between the two ends. CDR3 length: 13 amino acids. The CDR3: CSVAQGFDQPQHF. The CDR3 nucleotides read TGCAGCGTTGCTCAGGGTTTCGATCAGCCCCAGCATTTT.

The genes are TRBV18 and TRBJ2-1, with D possibly being TRBD2 (5 bases). V lost 6 bases to trimming and J lost 4 bases, with 16 bases between them. Germline-derived CDR1 and CDR2 are KGHSH and LQKENI. This CDR3 spans 15 amino acids. The CDR3 DNA follows: TGTGCCAGCTCGCCTGGACCGAGGACTTACAATGAGCAGTTCTTC. Its protein is CASSPGPRTYNEQFF.

The V call is TRBV6-5, the J call TRBJ2-7, with 11 bases that match TRBD1. The CDR3 extends over 15 amino acids. The germline gives CDR1 MNHEY, CDR2 SVGAGI. Unmatched junction bases numbered 9, after V lost 6 bases and J lost 5 bases. CDR3 bases: TGTGCCAGCAGCGTGGACAGGGGGCGAGGGGACGAGCAGTACTTC. This sequence encodes CASSVDRGRGDEQYF.

This clone was found a few times. The CDR3 sequence: CAWSHQDRSEETQYF. CDR3 DNA sequence: TGTGCCTGGAGCCATCAGGACAGGAGTGAAGAGACCCAGTACTTC. This sequence joins TRBV30 and TRBJ2-5; TRBD1 matches at 7 bases. Germline assignment: CDR1 GTSNPN and CDR2 SVGIG (reference sequence). This CDR3 region has 15 residues. V was pared by 3 bases and J by 3 bases, with 10 bases of the junction left unmatched.

A few counts support this clone. V gene TRBV29-1 combines with J gene TRBJ1-1, with D tentatively TRBD1 (5 bases). The V and J ends lost 3 bases and 4 bases respectively, with 15 bases between them. Germline V gene data show CDR1 as SQVTM and CDR2 as ANQGSEA. This CDR3 comprises 14 residues. The CDR3 sequence is CSVDRGGSGTEAFF. CDR3 DNA: TGCAGCGTTGATAGGGGAGGGAGCGGCACTGAAGCTTTCTTT.

The chain joins TRBV3-1 (or the pseudogene TRBV3-2) to TRBJ1-1; D perhaps matches TRBD1 (5 bases). The germline V and J ends were trimmed by 8 bases and 0 bases, with 10 bases remaining between them. The CDR3 sequence is 13 residues long. Germline CDR1 reads LGHDT; CDR2 reads YNNKEL (reference sequence). CDR3 DNA sequence: TGTGCCAGCGGAAACAGGATGAACACTGAAGCTTTCTTT. Translation gives CASGNRMNTEAFF.

This clone was recorded only once. The chain uses TRBV5-1 and TRBJ2-1, with 7 nucleotides matching TRBD2. Germline V gene data show CDR1 as SGHRS and CDR2 as YFSETQ. This CDR3 has 16 residues. J was trimmed by 6 bases and V by 1 base; bases with no gene match: 10. CDR3 nucleotides: TGCGCCAGCAGCTTGAGAGGGACGTCGGGGGGCAATGAGCAGTTCTTC. Protein: CASSLRGTSGGNEQFF.

The V call is TRBV4-3, the J call TRBJ1-6, with a weak D call TRBD1 (6 bases). This CDR3 is 14 amino acids long. The V gene's germline CDR1 is LGHNA and CDR2 YSLEER. The V gene lost 1 base and the J gene lost 5 bases, with 6 bases spanning the gap. The CDR3 here is CASSQGQDNSPLHF. CDR3 in DNA: TGCGCCAGCAGCCAAGGACAGGATAATTCACCCCTCCACTTT.

The chain employs TRBV20-1 and TRBJ1-2, with D uncertain. The CDR3 consists of 15 residues. Germline V lookup: CDR1 DFQATT, CDR2 SNEGSKA (reference sequence). The V and J ends lost 3 bases and 5 bases respectively, with 19 bases between them. The CDR3 DNA follows: TGCAGTGCTAGTCCGTTGGTGGGGTCGGGGTATGGCTACACCTTC. Its protein product is CSASPLVGSGYGYTF.

CDR3 nucleotides: TGTGCCAGCAGCGTAGGAGGTAGTCAAGAGACCCAGTACTTC. Residues: CASSVGGSQETQYF. V usage is TRBV9 and J usage is TRBJ2-5; D is ambiguous. V lost 0 bases and J lost 2, with 8 bases in between. The CDR3 extends over 14 amino acids. The V gene's germline CDR1 is SGDLS and CDR2 YYNGEE.

This chain joins TRBV5-1 and TRBJ2-7, with 8 nucleotides matching TRBD1. With 0 bases clipped from V and 7 bases from J, the junction kept 6 bases outside the gene matches. The CDR3 length is 14 residues. The germline CDR1 and CDR2 sequences are SGHRS and YFSETQ. The CDR3 nucleotides read TGCGCCAGCAGCTTGGACAGGGGGATTGGGGAGCAGTACTTC. It encodes CASSLDRGIGEQYF. Together with reference TRBV5-1 and TRBJ2-7, the CDR3 gives the full variable domain: KAGVTQTPRYLIKTRGQQVTLSCSPISGHRSVSWYQQTPGQGLQFLFEYFSETQRNKGNFPGRFSGRQFSNSRSEMNVSTLELGDSALYLCASSLDRGIGEQYFGPGTRLTVT.

This chain connects TRBV11-3 to TRBJ2-3, with TRBD1 matching 7 bases. The CDR3 has 14 amino acids. The V gene's germline CDR1 is SGHNT and CDR2 YENEEA. V lost 5 bases, J lost 4 bases, and 6 bases stayed unmatched. The CDR3 loop reads CASSLEQGSDTQYF. The CDR3 DNA sequence: TGTGCCAGCAGCCTCGAACAGGGGTCAGATACGCAGTATTTT.

This rearrangement joins TRBV19 to TRBJ2-7, with 7 nucleotides matching TRBD1. J was trimmed by 5 bases and V by 6 bases; bases with no gene match: 10. CDR1 and CDR2 (germline): LNHDA, SQIVND (reference sequence). The CDR3 is 14 residues long. CDR3 in DNA: TGTGCCAGTAGCCCGACAGGGATTGGGAACGAGCAGTACTTC. This codes for CASSPTGIGNEQYF.

This clone was found once. The V call is TRBV3-1 (or the pseudogene TRBV3-2), the J call TRBJ2-3; D ambiguous. V lost 1 base and J lost 2, with 7 bases in between. This CDR3 comprises 14 residues. CDR1 is LGHDT and CDR2 is YNNKEL in the germline V gene (reference sequence). DNA for the CDR3: TGTGCCAGCAGCCAAGGAGCTGACACAGATACGCAGTATTTT. Translation gives CASSQGADTDTQYF.

The rearrangement uses TRBV7-9 and TRBJ2-7, with no clear D. The CDR3 has 11 residues. Germline CDR1 reads SEHNR; CDR2 reads FQNEAQ (reference sequence). Trimming removed 4 bases at V and 6 bases at J, with 7 bases between. The CDR3 reads CASSSNGEQYF. Here the CDR3 DNA reads TGTGCCAGCAGCTCCAACGGCGAGCAGTACTTC. The full variable domain, rest sourced from reference TRBV7-9 and TRBJ2-7, is DTGVSQNPRHKITKRGQNVTFRCDPISEHNRLYWYRQTLGQGPEFLTYFQNEAQLEKSRLLSDRFSAERPKGSFSTLEIQRTEQGDSAMYLCASSSNGEQYFGPGTRLTVT.

The chain uses TRBV6-5 and TRBJ1-2; 8 bases map to TRBD1. Trimming cost V 4 bases and J 4 bases; bases outside gene matches: 8. The germline gives CDR1 MNHEY, CDR2 SVGAGI. The CDR3 spans 15 residues. The CDR3 spells CASSSTEDRVYGYTF. The CDR3 bases are TGTGCCAGCAGTTCTACCGAGGACAGGGTCTATGGCTACACCTTC.

This rearrangement joins TRBV3-1 (or the pseudogene TRBV3-2) to TRBJ2-3; 9 nucleotides line up with TRBD2. Germline V CDR1 and CDR2: LGHDT, YNNKEL (reference sequence). Losses at the gene ends were 4 bases for V and 4 bases for J; bases not matched to a gene: 6. The CDR3 runs to 15 residues. CDR3 sequence reads: CASSPSGARADTQYF. The CDR3, as DNA: TGTGCCAGCAGCCCTAGCGGGGCCAGGGCAGATACGCAGTATTTT.

This clone showed up just once. This sequence joins TRBV4-1 and TRBJ2-7; 7 bases are a match to TRBD1. Germline values: CDR1 MGHRA, CDR2 YSYEKL. The CDR3 totals 14 residues. J lost 4 bases, V lost 1 base, and 4 bases had no gene match. CDR3 nucleotide sequence: TGCGCCAGCAGCCAAGGTGACAGGGAATACGAGCAGTACTTC. Translation: CASSQGDREYEQYF.

The rearrangement uses TRBV3-1 (or the pseudogene TRBV3-2) and TRBJ1-2, with 9 bases aligning to TRBD1. The V and J ends lost 4 bases and 2 bases, in that order; junction bases with no gene match: 5. The CDR3 is made up of 15 amino acids. CDR1 is LGHDT, CDR2 YNNKEL, per germline (reference sequence). Here the CDR3 DNA reads TGTGCCAGCAGCCCCCAACAGGGGGCGAACTATGGCTACACCTTC. Amino acids: CASSPQQGANYGYTF.

The chain employs TRBV13 and TRBJ2-7; weak D call: TRBD2 (6 bases). The CDR3 contains 14 residues. CDR1 is PRHDT, CDR2 FYEKMQ, per germline (reference sequence). The V and J ends lost 5 bases and 2 bases respectively, with 13 bases between them. The CDR3, as DNA: TGTGCCAGCAGCCCCATCGGGGGTCCCTACGAGCAGTACTTC. Protein: CASSPIGGPYEQYF.

J is TRBJ2-2 and V is TRBV7-9; the match to TRBD1 covers 8 bases. CDR1 and CDR2 (germline): SEHNR, FQNEAQ (reference sequence). V lost 1 base to trimming and J lost 4 bases; unmatched junction nucleotides: 5. The CDR3 spans 16 residues. The CDR3 protein is CASSLGTGYFTGELFF. The CDR3 DNA sequence: TGTGCCAGCAGCTTAGGGACAGGGTATTTCACCGGGGAGCTGTTTTTT. Using reference TRBV7-9 and TRBJ2-2 for the parts outside the CDR3, the full variable domain is DTGVSQNPRHKITKRGQNVTFRCDPISEHNRLYWYRQTLGQGPEFLTYFQNEAQLEKSRLLSDRFSAERPKGSFSTLEIQRTEQGDSAMYLCASSLGTGYFTGELFFGEGSRLTVL.

This clone was observed once. The genes are TRBV6-1 and TRBJ2-7; 8 bases fit TRBD1. The CDR3 length is 15 residues. J gave up 3 bases and V 2 bases, and 6 bases lay outside the gene matches. In germline, CDR1 is MNHNS, CDR2 SASEGT. CDR3: CASSEFGRGLYEQYF. CDR3 coding DNA: TGTGCCAGCAGTGAATTCGGCAGGGGGCTCTACGAGCAGTACTTC.

The V call is TRBV5-1, the J call TRBJ2-2, with D maybe TRBD1 (6 bases). The CDR3 totals 17 residues. V shed 4 bases and J shed 4 bases, with 20 bases lying between them. Germline loops: CDR1 SGHRS, CDR2 YFSETQ. The CDR3 bases are TGCGCCAGCAGCCCTACAGGGTATCAGGGTCGCACCGGGGAGCTGTTTTTT. Its translation: CASSPTGYQGRTGELFF. Drawing the rest from reference TRBV5-1 and TRBJ2-2, the complete variable domain is KAGVTQTPRYLIKTRGQQVTLSCSPISGHRSVSWYQQTPGQGLQFLFEYFSETQRNKGNFPGRFSGRQFSNSRSEMNVSTLELGDSALYLCASSPTGYQGRTGELFFGEGSRLTVL.